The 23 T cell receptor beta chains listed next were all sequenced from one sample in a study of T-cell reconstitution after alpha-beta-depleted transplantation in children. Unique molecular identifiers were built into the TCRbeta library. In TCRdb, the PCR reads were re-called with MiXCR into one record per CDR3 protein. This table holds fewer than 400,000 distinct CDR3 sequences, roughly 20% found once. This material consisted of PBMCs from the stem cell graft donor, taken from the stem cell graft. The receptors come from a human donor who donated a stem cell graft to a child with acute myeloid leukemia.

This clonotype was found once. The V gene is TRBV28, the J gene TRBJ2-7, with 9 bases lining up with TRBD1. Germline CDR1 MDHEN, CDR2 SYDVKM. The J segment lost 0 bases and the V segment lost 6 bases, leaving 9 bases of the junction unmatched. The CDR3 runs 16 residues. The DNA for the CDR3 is TGTGCCAGCAGCCGCCCCCGGGACAGGGACTCCTACGAGCAGTACTTC. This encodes CASSRPRDRDSYEQYF.

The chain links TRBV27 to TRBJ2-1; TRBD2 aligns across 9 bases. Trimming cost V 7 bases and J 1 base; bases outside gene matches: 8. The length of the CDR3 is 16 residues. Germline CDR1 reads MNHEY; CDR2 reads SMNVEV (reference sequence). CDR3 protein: CASTPLAGVSYNEQFF. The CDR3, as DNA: TGTGCCAGCACCCCATTAGCGGGAGTGTCCTACAATGAGCAGTTCTTC.

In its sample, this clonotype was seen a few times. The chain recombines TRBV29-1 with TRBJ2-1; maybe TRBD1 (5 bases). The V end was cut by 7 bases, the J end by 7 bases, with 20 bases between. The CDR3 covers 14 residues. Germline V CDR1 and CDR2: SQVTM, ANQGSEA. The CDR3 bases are TGCAGCGCGAATCAGGGTCGAGGCCCGAATGAGCAGTTCTTC. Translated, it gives CSANQGRGPNEQFF.

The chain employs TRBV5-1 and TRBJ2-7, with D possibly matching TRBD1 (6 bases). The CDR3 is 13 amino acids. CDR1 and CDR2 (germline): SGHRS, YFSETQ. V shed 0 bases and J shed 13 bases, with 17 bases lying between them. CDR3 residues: CASSLDRVEGLYF. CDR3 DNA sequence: TGCGCCAGCAGCTTGGACAGGGTTGAGGGCTTATACTTC.

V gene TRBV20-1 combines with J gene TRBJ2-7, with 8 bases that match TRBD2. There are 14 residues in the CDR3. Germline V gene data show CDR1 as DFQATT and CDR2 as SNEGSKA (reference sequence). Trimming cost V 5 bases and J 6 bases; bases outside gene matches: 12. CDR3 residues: CSAFFSGASIEQYF. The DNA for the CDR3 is TGCAGTGCTTTCTTTAGCGGGGCCTCTATCGAGCAGTACTTC.

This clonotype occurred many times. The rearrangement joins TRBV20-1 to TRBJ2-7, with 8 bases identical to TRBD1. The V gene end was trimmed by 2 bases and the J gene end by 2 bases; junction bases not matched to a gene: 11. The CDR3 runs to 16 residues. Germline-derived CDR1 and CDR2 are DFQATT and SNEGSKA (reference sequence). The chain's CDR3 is CSARTRTGKTTYEQYF. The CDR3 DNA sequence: TGCAGTGCTAGAACCCGGACAGGGAAGACGACCTACGAGCAGTACTTC.

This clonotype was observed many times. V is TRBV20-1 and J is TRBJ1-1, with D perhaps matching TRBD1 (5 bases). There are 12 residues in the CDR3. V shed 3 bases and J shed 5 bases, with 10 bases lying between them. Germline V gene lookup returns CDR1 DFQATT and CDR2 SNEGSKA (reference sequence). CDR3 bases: TGCAGTGCTAGCAGGGATGAAACTGAAGCTTTCTTT. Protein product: CSASRDETEAFF.

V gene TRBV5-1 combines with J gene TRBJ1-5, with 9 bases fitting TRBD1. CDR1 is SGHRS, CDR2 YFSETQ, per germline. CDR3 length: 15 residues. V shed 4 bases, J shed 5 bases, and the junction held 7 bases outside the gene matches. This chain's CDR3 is CASSPWTGEDQPQHF. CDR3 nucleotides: TGCGCCAGCAGCCCATGGACAGGGGAGGATCAGCCCCAGCATTTT.

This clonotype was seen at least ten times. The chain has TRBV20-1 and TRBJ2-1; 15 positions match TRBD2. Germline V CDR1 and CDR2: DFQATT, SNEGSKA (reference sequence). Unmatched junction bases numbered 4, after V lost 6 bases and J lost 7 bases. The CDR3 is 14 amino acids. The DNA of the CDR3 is TGCAGTGCAACCGGGACTAGCGGGGGGAATGAGCAGTTCTTC. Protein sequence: CSATGTSGGNEQFF.

The CDR3 DNA reads as TGTGCCAGCAGCTTTTCTCACGACAATGAGCAGTTCTTC. The encoded protein is CASSFSHDNEQFF. The J gene is TRBJ2-1, the V gene TRBV7-6; D uncertain. CDR1 is SGHVS, CDR2 FNYEAQ, per germline. The CDR3 runs to 13 residues. V dropped 3 bases and J dropped 5 bases, with 8 bases sitting between them.

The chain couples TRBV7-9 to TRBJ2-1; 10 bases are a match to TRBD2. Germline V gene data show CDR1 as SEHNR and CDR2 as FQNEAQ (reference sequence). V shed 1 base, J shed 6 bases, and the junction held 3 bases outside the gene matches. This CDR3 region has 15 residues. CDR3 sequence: CASSLVSSGSNEQFF. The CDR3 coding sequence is TGTGCCAGCAGCTTAGTTTCTAGCGGGAGCAATGAGCAGTTCTTC.

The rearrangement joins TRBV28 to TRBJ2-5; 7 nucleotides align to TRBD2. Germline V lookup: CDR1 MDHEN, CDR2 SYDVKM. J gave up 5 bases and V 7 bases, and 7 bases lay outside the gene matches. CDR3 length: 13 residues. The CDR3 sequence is CASTGGGRETQYF. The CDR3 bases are TGTGCCAGCACAGGCGGGGGACGGGAGACCCAGTACTTC. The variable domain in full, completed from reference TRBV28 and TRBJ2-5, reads DVKVTQSSRYLVKRTGEKVFLECVQDMDHENMFWYRQDPGLGLRLIYFSYDVKMKEKGDIPEGYSVSREKKERFSLILESASTNQTSMYLCASTGGGRETQYFGPGTRLLVL.

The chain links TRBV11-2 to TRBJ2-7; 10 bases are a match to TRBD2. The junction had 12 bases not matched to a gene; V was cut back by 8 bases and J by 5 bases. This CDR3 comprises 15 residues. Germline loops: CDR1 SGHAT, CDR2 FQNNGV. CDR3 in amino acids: CASQGGSGRWHEQYF. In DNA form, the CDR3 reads TGTGCCAGCCAAGGGGGTAGCGGGAGGTGGCACGAGCAGTACTTC.

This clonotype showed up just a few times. CDR3 amino acids: CASSFWWLAETYEQYF. DNA for the CDR3: TGTGCCAGCAGTTTTTGGTGGCTAGCCGAGACCTACGAGCAGTACTTC. The chain couples TRBV28 to TRBJ2-7; TRBD2 might be the D (5 bases). The CDR3 loop spans 16 amino acids. Germline V lookup: CDR1 MDHEN, CDR2 SYDVKM. Trimming removed 3 bases from V and 2 bases from J, with 17 bases in between.

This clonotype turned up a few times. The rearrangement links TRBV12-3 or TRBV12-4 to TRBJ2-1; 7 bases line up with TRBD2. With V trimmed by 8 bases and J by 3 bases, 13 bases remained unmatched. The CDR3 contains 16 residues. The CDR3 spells CASEVGGLAVYNEQFF. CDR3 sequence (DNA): TGTGCCAGCGAGGTCGGGGGTCTAGCGGTCTACAATGAGCAGTTCTTC.

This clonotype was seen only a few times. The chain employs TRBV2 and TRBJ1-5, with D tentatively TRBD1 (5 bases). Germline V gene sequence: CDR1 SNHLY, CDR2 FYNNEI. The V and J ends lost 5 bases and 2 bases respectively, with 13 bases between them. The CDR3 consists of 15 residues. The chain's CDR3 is CASSLGRGGNQPQHF. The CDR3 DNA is TGTGCCAGCAGTCTTGGACGGGGCGGCAATCAGCCCCAGCATTTT.

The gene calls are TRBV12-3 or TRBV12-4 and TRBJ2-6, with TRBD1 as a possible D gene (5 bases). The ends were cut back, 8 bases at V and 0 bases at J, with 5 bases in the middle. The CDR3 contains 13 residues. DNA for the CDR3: TGTGCCAGCGGGGCCTCTGGGGCCAACGTCCTGACTTTC. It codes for CASGASGANVLTF.

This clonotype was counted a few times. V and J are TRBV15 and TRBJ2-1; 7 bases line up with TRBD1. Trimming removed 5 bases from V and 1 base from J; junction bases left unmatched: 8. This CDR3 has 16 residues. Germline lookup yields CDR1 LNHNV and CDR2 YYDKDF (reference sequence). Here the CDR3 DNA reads TGTGCCACCAGCCTCGAGGGGACAGCTTCCTACAATGAGCAGTTCTTC. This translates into CATSLEGTASYNEQFF.

CDR3: CASRPDRINEKLFF. DNA for the CDR3: TGTGCCAGCAGACCGGACAGAATTAATGAAAAACTGTTTTTT. The rearrangement links TRBV12-3 or TRBV12-4 to TRBJ1-4, with a tentative D call TRBD1 (6 bases). V gave up 6 bases and J gave up 4 bases, with 12 bases separating them. The CDR3 is 14 residues long.

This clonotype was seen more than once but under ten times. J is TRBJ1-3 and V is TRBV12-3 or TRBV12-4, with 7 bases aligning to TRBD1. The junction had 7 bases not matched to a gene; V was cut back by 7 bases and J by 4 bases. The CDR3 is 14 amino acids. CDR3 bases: TGTGCCAGCACCATTCGACAGGGAGGAAACACCATATATTTT. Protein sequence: CASTIRQGGNTIYF.

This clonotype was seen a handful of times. The CDR3 region has the DNA TGTGCCAGCTCATCCGACGGTAGCCTTCAGTACTTC. As protein: CASSSDGSLQYF. The chain couples TRBV18 to TRBJ2-4; no definite D call. The V gene lost 5 bases and the J gene lost 11 bases, with 13 bases spanning the gap. The CDR3 is made up of 12 amino acids. The germline V gene has CDR1 KGHSH and CDR2 LQKENI.

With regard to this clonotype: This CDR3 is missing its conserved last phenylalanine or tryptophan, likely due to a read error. CDR3 bases: TGTGCCAGCAGTTCCACTCCCAACGAGCAGTACTCC. Protein product: CASSSTPNEQYS. The V gene is TRBV25-1, the J gene TRBJ2-7; D remains unclear. The ends were cut back, 5 bases at V and 5 bases at J, with 10 bases in the middle. There are 12 residues in the CDR3. CDR1 is MGHDK, CDR2 SYGVNS, per germline.

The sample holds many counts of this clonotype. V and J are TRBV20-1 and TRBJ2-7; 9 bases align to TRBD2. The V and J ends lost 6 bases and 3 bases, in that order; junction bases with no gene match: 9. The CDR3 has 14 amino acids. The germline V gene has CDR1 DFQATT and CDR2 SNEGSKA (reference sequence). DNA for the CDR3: TGCAGTGCCCAGGTAGCGGGAGCCTACTACGAGCAGTACTTC. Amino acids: CSAQVAGAYYEQYF.